The TCR beta chain under discussion was sequenced for a study of tumor-infiltrating lymphocytes in primary liver carcinoma. Broader study findings: Whereas tumor region pairs overlapped more, tumor-adjacent and tumor-blood pairs overlapped less. Blood trailed tumors significantly in top-250-clone fraction (p = 0.039).

The authors made TCR beta cDNA from roughly 480 ng total RNA with a constant-region primer. Employing slightly modified ARM-PCR, three nested multiplex PCR rounds were run, and these gave rise to the TCR beta libraries. TRBV1-TRBV30 forward primers paired with a C-beta reverse primer drove the first two PCR rounds, around 9 cycles each. TCRdb ran MiXCR on the multiplex PCR reads and lists one entry per CDR3 protein. The table lists approximately 300,000 distinct CDR3 sequences, 55% to 65% of them singletons, with roughly 9% in the top ten. Germline V gene data show CDR1 as SGHDN and CDR2 as FVKESK. The CDR3 is 18 residues long. With 8 bases clipped from V and 1 base from J, the junction kept 13 bases outside the gene matches. Note on this clonotype: Antigen unknown.

Unsorted whole blood supplied the RNA, and germline DNA was extracted too. About 3.7 milliliters of peripheral blood were drawn presurgically. Material for sequencing was peripheral blood. The receptor was derived from a man aged 35 to 55 with primary liver carcinoma and hepatitis B virus infection. The V and J genes are TRBV14 and TRBJ2-2; 10 bases are a match to TRBD2. CDR3 DNA sequence: TGTGCCAGCGGGAGGACAGCTAGCGGGAGTCAGAACACCGGGGAGCTGTTTTTT. Encoded protein: CASGRTASGSQNTGELFF.